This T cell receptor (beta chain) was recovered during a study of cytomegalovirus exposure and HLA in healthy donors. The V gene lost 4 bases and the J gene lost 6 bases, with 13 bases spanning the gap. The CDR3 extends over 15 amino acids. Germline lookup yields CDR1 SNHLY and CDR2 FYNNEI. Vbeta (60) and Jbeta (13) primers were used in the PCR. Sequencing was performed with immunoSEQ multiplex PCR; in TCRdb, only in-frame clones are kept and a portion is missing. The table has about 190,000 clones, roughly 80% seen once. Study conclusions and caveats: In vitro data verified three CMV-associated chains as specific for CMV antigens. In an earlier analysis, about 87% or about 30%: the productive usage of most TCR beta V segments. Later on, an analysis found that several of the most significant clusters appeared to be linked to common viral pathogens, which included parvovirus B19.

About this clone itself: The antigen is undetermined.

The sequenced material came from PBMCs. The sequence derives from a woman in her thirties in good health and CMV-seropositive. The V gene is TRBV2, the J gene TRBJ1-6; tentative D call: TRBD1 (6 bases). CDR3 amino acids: CASSVMGQPNSPLHF. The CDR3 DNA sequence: TGTGCCAGCAGTGTAATGGGACAACCTAATTCACCCCTCCACTTT.